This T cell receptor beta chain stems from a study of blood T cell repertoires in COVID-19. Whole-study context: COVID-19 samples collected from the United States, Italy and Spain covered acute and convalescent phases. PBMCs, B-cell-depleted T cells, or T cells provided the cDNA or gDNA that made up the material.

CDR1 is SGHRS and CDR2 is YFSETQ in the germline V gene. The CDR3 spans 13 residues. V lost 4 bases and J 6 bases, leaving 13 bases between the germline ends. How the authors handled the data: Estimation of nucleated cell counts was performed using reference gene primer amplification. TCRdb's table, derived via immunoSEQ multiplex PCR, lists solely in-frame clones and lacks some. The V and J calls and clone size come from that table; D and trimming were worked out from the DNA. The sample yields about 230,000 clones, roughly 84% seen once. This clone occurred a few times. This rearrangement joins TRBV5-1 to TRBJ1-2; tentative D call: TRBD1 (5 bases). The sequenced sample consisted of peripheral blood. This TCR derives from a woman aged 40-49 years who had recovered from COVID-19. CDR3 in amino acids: CASSPVREDGYTF. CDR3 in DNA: TGCGCCAGCAGCCCCGTCAGGGAAGATGGCTACACCTTC.